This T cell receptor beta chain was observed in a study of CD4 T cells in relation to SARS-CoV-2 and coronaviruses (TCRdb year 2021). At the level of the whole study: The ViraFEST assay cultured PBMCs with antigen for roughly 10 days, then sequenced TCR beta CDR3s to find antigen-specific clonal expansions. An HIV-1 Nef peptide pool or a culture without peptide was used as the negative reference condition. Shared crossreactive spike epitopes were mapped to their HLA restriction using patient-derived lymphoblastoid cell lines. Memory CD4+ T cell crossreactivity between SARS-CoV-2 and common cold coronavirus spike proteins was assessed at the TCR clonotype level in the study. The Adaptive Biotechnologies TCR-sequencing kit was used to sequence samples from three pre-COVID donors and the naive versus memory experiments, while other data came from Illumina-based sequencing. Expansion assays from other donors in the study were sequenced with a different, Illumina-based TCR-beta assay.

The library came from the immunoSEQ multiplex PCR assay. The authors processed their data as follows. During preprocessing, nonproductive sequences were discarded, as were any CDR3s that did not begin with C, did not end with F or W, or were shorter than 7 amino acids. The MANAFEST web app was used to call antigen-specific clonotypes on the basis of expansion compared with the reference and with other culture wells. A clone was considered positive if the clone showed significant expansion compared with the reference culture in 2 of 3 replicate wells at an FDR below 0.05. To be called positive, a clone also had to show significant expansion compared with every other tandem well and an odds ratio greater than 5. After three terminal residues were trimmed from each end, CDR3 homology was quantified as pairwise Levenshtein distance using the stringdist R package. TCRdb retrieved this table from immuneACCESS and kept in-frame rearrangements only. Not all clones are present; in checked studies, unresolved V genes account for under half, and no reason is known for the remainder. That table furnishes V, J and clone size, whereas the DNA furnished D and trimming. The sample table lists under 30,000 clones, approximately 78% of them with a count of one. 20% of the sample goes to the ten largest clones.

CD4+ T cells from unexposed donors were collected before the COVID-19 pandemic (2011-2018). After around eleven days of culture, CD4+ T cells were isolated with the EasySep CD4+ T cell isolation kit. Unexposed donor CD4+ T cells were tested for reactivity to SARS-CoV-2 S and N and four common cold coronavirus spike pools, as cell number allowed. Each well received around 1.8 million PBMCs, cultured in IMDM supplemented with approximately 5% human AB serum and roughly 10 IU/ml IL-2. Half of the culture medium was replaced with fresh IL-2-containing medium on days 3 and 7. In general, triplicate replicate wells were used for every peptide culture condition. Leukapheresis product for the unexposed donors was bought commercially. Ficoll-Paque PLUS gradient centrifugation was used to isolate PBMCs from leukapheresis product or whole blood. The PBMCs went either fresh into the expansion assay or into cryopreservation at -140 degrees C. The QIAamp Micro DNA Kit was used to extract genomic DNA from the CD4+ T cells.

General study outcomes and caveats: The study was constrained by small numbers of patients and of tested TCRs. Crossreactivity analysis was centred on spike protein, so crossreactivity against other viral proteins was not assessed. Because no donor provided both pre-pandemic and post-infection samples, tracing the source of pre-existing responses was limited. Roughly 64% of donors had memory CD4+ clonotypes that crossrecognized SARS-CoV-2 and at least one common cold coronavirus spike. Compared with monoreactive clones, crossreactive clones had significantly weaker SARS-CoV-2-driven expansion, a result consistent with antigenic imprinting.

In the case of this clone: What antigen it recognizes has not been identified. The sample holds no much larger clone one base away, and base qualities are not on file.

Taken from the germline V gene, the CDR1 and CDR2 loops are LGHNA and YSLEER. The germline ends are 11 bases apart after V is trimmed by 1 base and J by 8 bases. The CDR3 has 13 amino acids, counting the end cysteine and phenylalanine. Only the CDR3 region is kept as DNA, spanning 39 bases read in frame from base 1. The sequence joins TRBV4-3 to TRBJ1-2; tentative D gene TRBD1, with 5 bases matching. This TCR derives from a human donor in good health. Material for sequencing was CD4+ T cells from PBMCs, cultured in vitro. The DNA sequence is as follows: TGCGCCAGCAGCCAAGGAAAGGGGTTGGGCTACACCTTC. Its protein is CASSQGKGLGYTF.